The rows below give T cell receptor beta chains drawn from one sample of a study of shared clonotypes between healthy human individuals. Data came from immunoSEQ multiplex PCR; TCRdb stores just in-frame clones and leaves some out. The table has roughly 1 million clones, about 75% seen once. The specimen was memory CD4+ T cells sorted from blood. These receptor sequences come from a man aged 18 to 30 in good health. Each CDR3 is given with its conserved first and last residue. Each record gives: clone size, D gene, CDR3 length, V gene, J gene, CDR3 protein, CDR3 DNA. A D gene is named only where the DNA matches it firmly. Some rows have no size entry. The others give once, few or many, or a class for an expanded clone.

-	TRBD1	15	TRBV19	TRBJ2-3	CASTPGTGDTDTQYF	TGTGCCAGTACCCCCGGGACAGGGGACACAGATACGCAGTATTTT
once	TRBD1	14	TRBV18	TRBJ1-2	CASSPQRTGDGYTF	TGTGCCAGCTCACCACAAAGGACAGGGGATGGCTACACCTTC
-	TRBD1	18	TRBV28	TRBJ2-3	CASSTRQGPLLSTDTQYF	TGTGCCAGCAGTACCCGACAGGGGCCCCTTCTCAGCACAGATACGCAGTATTTT
-	-	13	TRBV10-1	TRBJ2-7	CASSSSGGYEQYF	TGCGCCAGCAGTTCCAGCGGAGGGTACGAGCAGTACTTC
few	-	15	TRBV10-1	TRBJ2-3	CASSDGGEGSDTQYF	TGCGCCAGCAGTGACGGGGGTGAAGGGTCAGATACGCAGTATTTT
-	-	14	TRBV10-1	TRBJ1-6	CASSAGTNNSPLHF	TGCGCCAGCAGCGCAGGGACAAATAATTCACCCCTCCACTTT
-	-	15	TRBV6-6	TRBJ2-3	CASSQTGSSTDTQYF	TGTGCCAGCAGCCAAACAGGTTCTAGCACAGATACGCAGTATTTT
-	TRBD1	14	TRBV19	TRBJ2-3	CASSRGQATDTQYF	TGTGCCAGTAGTAGGGGACAGGCCACAGATACGCAGTATTTT
-	-	15	TRBV4-1	TRBJ2-1	CASSQEGSSYNEQFF	TGCGCCAGCAGCCAAGAGGGAAGCTCCTACAATGAGCAGTTCTTC
many	TRBD1	14	TRBV5-1	TRBJ1-4	CASSLGGAGEKLFF	TGCGCCAGCAGCTTAGGGGGCGCCGGGGAAAAACTGTTTTTT